Sequencing of this T cell receptor beta chain was carried out in a study of regulatory T cells in long-lasting Graves disease. Study background: Antithyroid drugs had been taken under 3 months by newly diagnosed Graves' patients.

Through Arm-PCR of CDR3 regions and iRepertoire HTBI primers, TCR beta libraries were built. Authors' methods: The identification of 55 to 70 TRBV and roughly 14 TRBJ segments was made across samples. In TCRdb, the multiplex PCR reads were re-called with MiXCR into one record per CDR3 protein. For this entry, the V and J calls and clone size follow TCRdb and not the study's own pipeline. This sample has about 440,000 distinct CDR3 sequences, with about a sixth found just once. The CDR3 loop spans 17 amino acids. Per the germline V gene, CDR1 is GTSNPN and CDR2 is SVGIG (reference sequence). Losses at the gene ends were 0 bases for V and 2 bases for J; bases not matched to a gene: 9. Regarding time point: newly diagnosed GD, antithyroid drugs for less than 3 months. RNA from PBMCs was the source of the TCR library. The same sample was also studied in work on T cells in Graves' hyperthyroidism and ophthalmopathy.

V is TRBV30 and J is TRBJ2-3, with TRBD2 matching 9 bases. This TCR was recovered from a woman aged 25 to 45 with Graves disease. The sample consisted of peripheral blood mononuclear cells (PBMCs), taken at new diagnosis, from a patient treated with antithyroid drugs. CDR3 sequence: CAWSVQWGGRDTDTQYF. CDR3 DNA: TGTGCCTGGAGTGTACAATGGGGCGGGAGGGACACAGATACGCAGTATTTT.